Listed below are T cell receptor beta chains from one sample, sequenced in a study of blood T cell repertoires in COVID-19. Libraries were prepared by immunoSEQ multiplex PCR; TCRdb keeps only in-frame clonotypes and omits some of them. The table has under 170,000 clones, 86% seen once; the top ten hold approximately 3.5%. The sequencing sample was made of peripheral blood. The receptors stem from a man aged 65 to 79 with acute or convalescent COVID-19. CDR3s include the opening cysteine and the closing phenylalanine or tryptophan. A D gene is named only where the DNA matches it firmly. Not all rows give a size; the values are once, few, many and, for expanded clones, a class.

abundance,v_gene,d_gene,j_gene,CDR3nt,CDR3aa
.,TRBV28,TRBD2,TRBJ2-2,TGTGCCAGCAGCTCAAGACTAGCGGGAGCCGGGGAGCTGTTTTTT,CASSSRLAGAGELFF
.,TRBV19,.,TRBJ1-5,TGTGCCAGTAGTTCGGGCCGCGGGGATCAGCCCCAGCATTTT,CASSSGRGDQPQHF
.,TRBV29-1,.,TRBJ2-7,TGCAGCGTTGACATGGGGAGAGGGACCTACGAGCAGTACTTC,CSVDMGRGTYEQYF
.,TRBV27,TRBD2,TRBJ2-3,TGTGCCAGCAGTGATCGACTAGCGGGAGGGCCAGCAGATACGCAGTATTTT,CASSDRLAGGPADTQYF
.,TRBV6-5,.,TRBJ2-3,TGTGCCAGCAGTTACTCCAGGGTACCAGATACGCAGTATTTT,CASSYSRVPDTQYF
.,TRBV24-1,TRBD1,TRBJ1-1,TGTGCCACCAGTGATACAGGGGTCACTGAAGCTTTCTTT,CATSDTGVTEAFF
once,TRBV5-1,TRBD1,TRBJ2-7,TGCGCCAGCAGCTTAGGACAGGGGGGCTACGAGCAGTACTTC,CASSLGQGGYEQYF
.,TRBV6-6,.,TRBJ1-6,TGTGCCAGCAGTTACTCAAACAGGGATAATTCACCCCTCCACTTT,CASSYSNRDNSPLHF
.,TRBV7-2,.,TRBJ2-7,TGTGCCAGCAGCTCCGCGACAGGACGGCAGCACGAGCAGTACTTC,CASSSATGRQHEQYF
.,TRBV6-5,.,TRBJ2-4,TGTGCCAGCAGTTACTCAAGCGGTCTAAACATTCAGTACTTC,CASSYSSGLNIQYF
.,TRBV18,TRBD2,TRBJ2-7,TGTGCCAGCTCACCACCTGCGAGCGGGAGACACAACGAGCAGTACTTC,CASSPPASGRHNEQYF
.,TRBV28,.,TRBJ2-1,TGTGCCAGCAGTCCCCGGGGAGGTTTGGATGAGCAGTTCTTC,CASSPRGGLDEQFF
.,TRBV15,.,TRBJ2-7,TGTGCCACCAGCAGAGATCACCTACAGGGTAACGAGCAGTACTTC,CATSRDHLQGNEQYF
.,TRBV19,.,TRBJ1-5,TGTGCCAGTAGTATCGGTACAGGTAGGAGCAATCAGCCCCAGCATTTT,CASSIGTGRSNQPQHF
.,TRBV20-1,.,TRBJ1-1,TGCAGTGCTAGAGACAAACCGGAGGCTTTCTTT,CSARDKPEAFF
once,TRBV5-5,TRBD1,TRBJ2-3,TGTGCCAGCAGCCCGAGACAGGGGTTCGGCACAGATACGCAGTATTTT,CASSPRQGFGTDTQYF
.,TRBV29-1,.,TRBJ1-1,TGCAGCGTTGAAGATCCGGGTTCGGCTGAAGCTTTCTTT,CSVEDPGSAEAFF
.,TRBV5-6,.,TRBJ1-2,TGTGCCAGCAGCTTCACAGGAGGCTACACCTTC,CASSFTGGYTF
.,TRBV6-5,TRBD1,TRBJ1-5,TGTGCCATCACCGGGACAGGGAATAATCAGCCCCAGCATTTT,CAITGTGNNQPQHF
once,TRBV3-1/TRBV3-2,TRBD1,TRBJ2-7,TGTGCCAGCAGCCAACATGGGACAGGCTACGAGCAGTACTTC,CASSQHGTGYEQYF
.,TRBV29-1,.,TRBJ1-2,TGCAGCGTTGAGGGACAAAAGCGCTATGGCTACACCTTC,CSVEGQKRYGYTF
.,TRBV5-1,TRBD1,TRBJ1-6,TGCGCCAGCAGGCAGGGGGGAAATTCACCCCTCCACTTT,CASRQGGNSPLHF
.,TRBV6-6,TRBD2,TRBJ2-1,TGTGCCAGCAGGGTAGCGGGAGGCTACAATGAGCAGTTCTTC,CASRVAGGYNEQFF
.,TRBV5-1,TRBD1,TRBJ1-3,TGCGCCAGCAGCTTGGATACAGGGGGCGGAAACACCATATATTTT,CASSLDTGGGNTIYF
.,TRBV7-8,TRBD1,TRBJ1-2,TGTGCCAGCAGCTTAGATCACAGGGGGAACTATGGCTACACCTTC,CASSLDHRGNYGYTF
.,TRBV18,TRBD2,TRBJ2-3,TGTGCCAGCTCACCGGGAGGGTTTCGCACAGATACGCAGTATTTT,CASSPGGFRTDTQYF
.,TRBV6-2/TRBV6-3,TRBD2,TRBJ2-7,TGTGCCAGCAGTTCCCGACTAGCGGGAGTTGTGTACGAGCAGTACTTC,CASSSRLAGVVYEQYF
.,TRBV19,TRBD1,TRBJ1-1,TGTGCCAGTAGAGGACAGGGCACGATGAACACTGAAGCTTTCTTT,CASRGQGTMNTEAFF
.,TRBV29-1,TRBD1,TRBJ2-3,TGCAGCGTTGTCCCCAGGGGGCAGGGAGATACGCAGTATTTT,CSVVPRGQGDTQYF
.,TRBV6-2/TRBV6-3,.,TRBJ2-7,TGTGCCAGCAGTTACTTCGGGGGTTCCTACGAGCAGTACTTC,CASSYFGGSYEQYF
.,TRBV6-1,TRBD1,TRBJ2-3,TGTGCCAGCAGTGATAGTCAGGGGGCAGATACGCAGTATTTT,CASSDSQGADTQYF
.,TRBV28,.,TRBJ1-1,TGTGCCAGCAGTCCCCTGAGGAGCGGGAACACTGAAGCTTTCTTT,CASSPLRSGNTEAFF
.,TRBV10-3,.,TRBJ1-2,TGTGCCATCAGTGATTGGCAGGAAGATTATGGCTACACCTTC,CAISDWQEDYGYTF
.,TRBV4-1,TRBD1,TRBJ1-4,TGCGCCAGCAGCCTAGAGGCCTCAGGGGGCTTTTGGGAAAAACTGTTTTTT,CASSLEASGGFWEKLFF
.,TRBV7-2,TRBD2,TRBJ2-7,TGTGCCAGCAGTTATTCTAGCGGGGGGGCCTACGAGCAGTACTTC,CASSYSSGGAYEQYF
.,TRBV19,.,TRBJ2-2,TGTGCCAGTAGCCTCGGGTCCTTTGGGTCAGGGGAGCTGTTTTTT,CASSLGSFGSGELFF
.,TRBV19,.,TRBJ2-2,TGTGCCAGTAGTATTTACGGGGCGAACACCGGGGAGCTGTTTTTT,CASSIYGANTGELFF
.,TRBV7-9,TRBD1,TRBJ2-5,TGTGCCAGCAGCCAGATGGGACAGGGGGCTGAAGAGACCCAGTACTTC,CASSQMGQGAEETQYF
.,TRBV19,.,TRBJ1-3,TGTGCCAGTAGCGTCGTGGGAGGCTCTGGAAACACCATATATTTT,CASSVVGGSGNTIYF
.,TRBV6-6,TRBD2,TRBJ2-1,TGTGCCAGCAGTTACCGCGGGAGCTGGAATGAGCAGTTCTTC,CASSYRGSWNEQFF